These 22 T cell receptor beta chains originate from one sample sequenced in a study of long-term antiretroviral therapy in people with HIV. The immunoSEQ assay was v3.0, run at survey level. Assay used: immunoSEQ multiplex PCR; TCRdb lists only in-frame clones, some missing. The table lists about 31,000 clones, 70% to 90% of them singletons. The input for sequencing was unsorted PBMCs, taken 0.8 years before starting antiretroviral therapy. The receptors derive from a young man with HIV.

This chain joins TRBV10-3 and TRBJ1-6; D gene unclear. CDR3 length equals 14 residues. V was clipped by 3 bases and J by 5 bases, with 8 bases between them. Looked up from germline, CDR1 is ENHRY and CDR2 is SYGVKD. CDR3 in amino acids: CAISELDNNSPLHF. For the CDR3, the DNA is TGTGCCATCAGTGAATTAGACAATAATTCACCCCTCCACTTT.

The CDR3 nucleotides are TGTGCCAGCAGCTTGGATGGGAGCTCCTACGAGCAGTACTTC. It encodes CASSLDGSSYEQYF. The chain is built from TRBV5-4 and TRBJ2-7, with a weak D call TRBD2 (5 bases). From germline, CDR1 is SGHNT and CDR2 YYREEE (reference sequence). The ends were cut back, 0 bases at V and 0 bases at J, with 7 bases in the middle. The CDR3 is 14 amino acids.

The rearrangement links TRBV5-4 to TRBJ2-5; 8 bases map to TRBD1. Per germline, CDR1 SGHNT and CDR2 YYREEE (reference sequence). V trimming: 3 bases; J trimming: 4 bases; junction bases outside the gene matches: 8. The CDR3 runs 15 residues. The CDR3 protein is CASSSRTGLSETQYF. CDR3 in DNA: TGTGCCAGCAGCTCCCGGACAGGGTTATCAGAGACCCAGTACTTC.

The chain joins TRBV5-4 to TRBJ2-5; D unresolved. The V gene's germline CDR1 is SGHNT and CDR2 YYREEE (reference sequence). Deletions cut 2 bases from V and 5 bases from J, with 4 bases between. The CDR3 is made up of 11 amino acids. Written as DNA, the CDR3 is TGTGCCAGCAGCTTAGAGGAGACCCAGTACTTC. Protein sequence: CASSLEETQYF.

The rearrangement uses TRBV2 and TRBJ1-4, with D hard to call. CDR1 SNHLY and CDR2 FYNNEI come from the germline V gene. V shed 6 bases and J shed 6 bases, with 8 bases lying between them. The CDR3 extends over 12 amino acids. CDR3 in DNA: TGTGCCAGCAGCCCAAGCCATGAAAAACTGTTTTTT. It is translated as CASSPSHEKLFF.

This clone occurred once. The chain links TRBV9 to TRBJ2-7, with 10 positions matching TRBD2. The CDR3 totals 17 residues. CDR1 SGDLS and CDR2 YYNGEE come from the germline V gene. The ends lost 4 bases at V and 3 bases at J; junction bases unmatched: 13. The CDR3 here is CASSPRTSGSGFYEQYF. The CDR3 bases are TGTGCCAGCAGCCCACGGACTAGCGGCTCTGGTTTCTACGAGCAGTACTTC.

The DNA for the CDR3 is TGTGCCAGCAGCAACCGTTGGGGGGGGGCGGACTATAACACCGGGGAGCTGTTTTTT. This encodes CASSNRWGGADYNTGELFF. The chain joins TRBV11-2 to TRBJ2-2; D is perhaps TRBD2 (7 bases). With 5 bases removed from V and 2 bases from J, the gap between germline ends came to 24 bases. Germline V gives CDR1 SGHAT, CDR2 FQNNGV. CDR3 length equals 19 residues.

The DNA for the CDR3 is TGTGCCAGCAGTTACGGTCACAGGGCTGGGGCCAACGTCCTGACTTTC. It encodes CASSYGHRAGANVLTF. J is TRBJ2-6 and V is TRBV6-5; tentative D call: TRBD1 (6 bases). Germline-derived CDR1 and CDR2 are MNHEY and SVGAGI. Trimming removed 2 bases from V and 2 bases from J, with 10 bases in between. CDR3 size: 16 residues.

The rearrangement links TRBV7-3 to TRBJ2-5; a possible D gene is TRBD2 (6 bases). CDR1 is SGHTA and CDR2 is FQGTGA in the germline V gene. V was trimmed by 5 bases and J by 5 bases, leaving 18 bases between them. The CDR3 totals 15 residues. CDR3 loop: CASSRRGTREETQYF. The CDR3 DNA reads TGTGCCAGCAGCCGCCGCGGTACTCGGGAGGAGACCCAGTACTTC.

The genes are TRBV7-9 and TRBJ2-1; 8 nucleotides align to TRBD2. Losses at the gene ends were 1 base for V and 9 bases for J; bases not matched to a gene: 17. From germline, CDR1 is SEHNR and CDR2 FQNEAQ (reference sequence). The CDR3 spans 18 residues. The CDR3 is CASSLDDWGVPGGGEQFF. The CDR3 DNA follows: TGTGCCAGCAGCTTAGACGATTGGGGGGTCCCGGGAGGGGGTGAGCAGTTCTTC.

The chain is built from TRBV27 and TRBJ1-2; TRBD1 is a possible D gene (6 bases). The CDR3 is 15 residues long. Germline assignment: CDR1 MNHEY and CDR2 SMNVEV (reference sequence). Between the trimmed V and J ends, which lost 6 bases and 6 bases, there was a span of 20 bases. The CDR3 spells CASSYGAQGRDGYTF. Written as DNA, the CDR3 is TGTGCCAGCAGCTACGGGGCACAGGGTAGGGATGGCTACACCTTC.

This chain connects TRBV5-1 to TRBJ1-2; D call uncertain. The CDR3 is 13 amino acids. Trimming cost V 0 bases and J 6 bases, with 9 bases left between them. CDR1 SGHRS and CDR2 YFSETQ come from the germline V gene. The CDR3 loop reads CASSLGQEDGYTF. The CDR3 nucleotides read TGCGCCAGCAGCTTGGGGCAGGAAGATGGCTACACCTTC.

This chain joins TRBV6-1 and TRBJ2-3; 9 bases match TRBD2. This CDR3 region has 16 residues. The J segment lost 4 bases and the V segment lost 1 base, leaving 6 bases of the junction unmatched. The germline CDR1 and CDR2 sequences are MNHNS and SASEGT. The CDR3 sequence: CASSEEGSGGADTQYF. The DNA of the CDR3 is TGTGCCAGCAGTGAAGAGGGTAGCGGGGGAGCAGATACGCAGTATTTT.

This sequence joins TRBV6-5 and TRBJ1-1; D unclear. V gave up 5 bases and J gave up 4 bases, with 5 bases separating them. Germline V gene sequence: CDR1 MNHEY, CDR2 SVGAGI. The CDR3 has 11 residues. DNA of the CDR3: TGTGCCAGCAGTCGAAGCACTGAAGCTTTCTTT. Translating it yields CASSRSTEAFF.

This clone was picked up one time. The chain recombines TRBV5-1 with TRBJ2-1; TRBD2 matches at 8 bases. J gave up 4 bases and V 4 bases, and 7 bases lay outside the gene matches. Germline V gives CDR1 SGHRS, CDR2 YFSETQ. The CDR3 is 15 amino acids. The CDR3 bases are TGCGCCAGCAGCCCAAGAGCGGGAGAGTACAATGAGCAGTTCTTC. The encoded protein is CASSPRAGEYNEQFF.

This chain uses TRBV9 with TRBJ1-1, with D unclear. V was shortened by 0 bases and J by 3 bases, with 15 bases between the two germline ends. Germline CDR1 is SGDLS and CDR2 is YYNGEE. The CDR3 consists of 16 residues. The CDR3 sequence is CASSVDGWGRDTEAFF. In DNA, the CDR3 is TGTGCCAGCAGCGTAGATGGCTGGGGAAGGGACACTGAAGCTTTCTTT.

The chain uses TRBV9 and TRBJ2-2; 10 bases align to TRBD2. Trimming removed 4 bases from V and 5 bases from J; junction bases left unmatched: 5. CDR3 length: 15 residues. CDR1 is SGDLS and CDR2 is YYNGEE in the germline V gene. The CDR3 sequence: CASSTSSGGTGELFF. The CDR3 DNA reads as TGTGCCAGCAGCACTTCTAGCGGGGGAACCGGGGAGCTGTTTTTT.

The gene calls are TRBV4-3 and TRBJ2-3; maybe TRBD1 (5 bases). Trimming cost V 0 bases and J 9 bases, with 13 bases left between them. Per the germline V gene, CDR1 is LGHNA and CDR2 is YSLEER. This CDR3 spans 14 amino acids. The CDR3 DNA reads TGCGCCAGCAGCCAAGATTGGGGCAGTCAGACGCAGTATTTT. Translation gives CASSQDWGSQTQYF.

This rearrangement joins TRBV5-6 to TRBJ1-1, with 10 bases fitting TRBD1. CDR1 is SGHDT and CDR2 is YYEEEE in the germline V gene. The trim removed 2 bases at V and 1 base at J, leaving 5 bases unmatched. The CDR3 runs 16 residues. The CDR3 sequence: CASSLLGTGANTEAFF. In DNA, the CDR3 is TGTGCCAGCAGCTTACTAGGGACAGGGGCGAACACTGAAGCTTTCTTT.

The rearrangement uses TRBV6-1 and TRBJ1-4; D uncertain. Germline CDR1 reads MNHNS; CDR2 reads SASEGT. Trimming pared 1 base from V and 5 bases from J, leaving 8 bases between. This CDR3 comprises 14 residues. The CDR3 region has the DNA TGTGCCAGCAGTGAAGTGTTCCGGAATGAAAAACTGTTTTTT. This sequence encodes CASSEVFRNEKLFF.

The chain links TRBV7-2 to TRBJ2-1; 9 nucleotides match TRBD2. Losses at the gene ends were 2 bases for V and 0 bases for J; bases not matched to a gene: 5. This CDR3 is 17 amino acids long. Germline loops: CDR1 SGHTA, CDR2 FQGNSA. The CDR3 region has the DNA TGTGCCAGCAGCTTAAGTTTAGCGGGGGTCTCCTACAATGAGCAGTTCTTC. Its protein product is CASSLSLAGVSYNEQFF.

Concerning this clone: This same CDR3 is encoded by further DNA sequences in the sample. The chain couples TRBV19 to TRBJ1-1, with D unclear. The germline V and J ends were trimmed by 1 base and 0 bases, with 3 bases remaining between them. The CDR3 runs to 13 residues. Per the germline V gene, CDR1 is LNHDA and CDR2 is SQIVND (reference sequence). DNA of the CDR3: TGTGCCAGTAGTATAGTCCTGAACACTGAAGCTTTCTTT. This translates into CASSIVLNTEAFF.